A single sample is the source of the 29 T cell receptor beta chains below, sequenced in a study of T-cell memory formation after mild COVID-19. TCRdb ran MiXCR on the 5' RACE reads and lists one entry per CDR3 protein. The data contain fewer than 400,000 distinct CDR3 sequences, over 10% of them singletons. What was sequenced was PBMCs or a T cell subset sorted from them (not recorded which). All receptors derive from a man younger than 30 who had mild COVID-19 (a few samples of this study predate the infection). Cell type and time point are not known.

This clonotype was seen many times. The chain has TRBV5-1 and TRBJ1-3, with a possible D match to TRBD1 (6 bases). The V end lost 4 bases, the J end lost 1 base, and 9 bases lay between the germline ends. Germline CDR1 is SGHRS and CDR2 is YFSETQ. This CDR3 has 14 residues. CDR3 sequence: CASSLQGSGNTIYF. The CDR3, as DNA: TGCGCCAGCAGCCTACAGGGATCTGGAAACACCATATATTTT.

This chain uses TRBV21-1 with TRBJ2-6; the table names TRBD1, a call not compared with the DNA. TRBV21-1 is marked as a pseudogene. The CDR3 runs 16 residues. CDR3 coding DNA: TGTGCCAGCAGCAACCAATCGGGGGGCTCCCTTAACGTCCTGACTTTC. Translated: CASSNQSGGSLNVLTF.

This chain connects TRBV7-3 to TRBJ2-2, with a possible D match to TRBD2 (6 bases). From germline, CDR1 is SGHTA and CDR2 FQGTGA. CDR3 length: 14 residues. V shed 6 bases and J shed 4 bases, with 12 bases lying between them. Here the CDR3 DNA reads TGTGCCAGCAGTTCCGGAGGGTTCACCGGGGAGCTGTTTTTT. Protein sequence: CASSSGGFTGELFF.

The CDR3 DNA follows: TGTGCCATCAGGACAGGGACTAGCGGGGGGGCCGCGACAGATACGCAGTATTTT. This codes for CAIRTGTSGGAATDTQYF. J is TRBJ2-3 and V is TRBV10-3; 16 bases align to TRBD2. CDR3 length: 18 amino acids. After removal of 6 bases from V and 3 bases from J, the junction contained 9 bases not matched to a gene. The V gene's germline CDR1 is ENHRY and CDR2 SYGVKD.

The rearrangement joins TRBV4-2 to TRBJ2-3, with a weak D call TRBD2 (7 bases). The germline gives CDR1 LGHNA, CDR2 YNFKEQ. V lost 4 bases to trimming and J lost 4 bases, with 18 bases between them. CDR3 length: 16 amino acids. The CDR3 loop reads CASSPSAGAGPDTQYF. CDR3 nucleotide sequence: TGTGCCAGCAGCCCTTCGGCGGGGGCTGGCCCAGATACGCAGTATTTT.

V and J are TRBV18 and TRBJ2-5; D is unresolved. The V gene's germline CDR1 is KGHSH and CDR2 LQKENI. The V end lost 2 bases, the J end lost 5 bases, and 12 bases lay between the germline ends. This CDR3 spans 14 amino acids. CDR3 bases: TGTGCCAGCTCACCAGGGAACAGCCCGGAGACCCAGTACTTC. Translating it yields CASSPGNSPETQYF.

This clonotype turned up a few times. V usage is TRBV7-8 and J usage is TRBJ1-1; 9 bases line up with TRBD1. Per germline, CDR1 SGHVS and CDR2 FQNEAQ. The J segment lost 4 bases and the V segment lost 3 bases, leaving 12 bases of the junction unmatched. This CDR3 is 17 amino acids long. DNA of the CDR3: TGTGCCAGCAGCTTTGGGACAGGGACTCTACTATCCACTGAAGCTTTCTTT. This encodes CASSFGTGTLLSTEAFF. The complete variable domain, with remaining parts taken from reference TRBV7-8 and TRBJ1-1, reads GAGVSQSPRYKVAKRGQDVALRCDPISGHVSLFWYQQALGQGPEFLTYFQNEAQLDKSGLPSDRFFAERPEGSVSTLKIQRTQQEDSAVYLCASSFGTGTLLSTEAFFGQGTRLTVV.

This clonotype was observed a handful of times. In nucleotides, the CDR3 is TGTGCTAGTGGTTTGGTAAGCAGCAGGGTTGGTTACGAGCAGTACTTC. The encoded protein is CASGLVSSRVGYEQYF. V usage is TRBV12-5 and J usage is TRBJ2-7, with a possible D match to TRBD1 (5 bases). The CDR3 runs to 16 residues. V shed 0 bases and J shed 4 bases, with 16 bases lying between them. Germline V lookup: CDR1 LGHNT, CDR2 FRNRAP.

V and J are TRBV6-5 and TRBJ2-1, with D maybe TRBD2 (5 bases). The CDR3 sequence is 13 residues long. V was shortened by 2 bases and J by 4 bases, with 6 bases between the two germline ends. The germline CDR1 and CDR2 sequences are MNHEY and SVGAGI. The CDR3 spells CASSYSGYNEQFF. CDR3 DNA: TGTGCCAGCAGTTACAGCGGATACAATGAGCAGTTCTTC.

V usage is TRBV6-2 or TRBV6-3 and J usage is TRBJ2-7, with 9 bases matching TRBD1. The CDR3 extends over 16 amino acids. V lost 4 bases to trimming and J lost 1 base; unmatched junction nucleotides: 8. CDR1 MNHEY and CDR2 SVGEGT come from the germline V gene. The CDR3 protein is CASSSTPGQGSYEQYV. For the CDR3, the DNA is TGTGCCAGCAGTTCCACCCCGGGACAGGGATCCTACGAGCAGTACGTC.

The chain carries TRBV5-1 and TRBJ2-3; D is unclear. Germline lookup yields CDR1 SGHRS and CDR2 YFSETQ. The ends were cut back, 3 bases at V and 2 bases at J, with 7 bases in the middle. The CDR3 covers 13 residues. CDR3 in DNA: TGCGCCAGCAGCTCCCTCCCCACAGATACGCAGTATTTT. Translating it yields CASSSLPTDTQYF.

Of note for this clonotype: A much larger clone differs from this one at a single base, so this may be a read error. The chain employs TRBV21-1 and TRBJ2-3; TRBD2, as called in the table, went unchecked against the DNA. TRBV21-1 is described as a pseudogene. The CDR3 contains 15 residues. As DNA, the CDR3 is TGTGCCAGCAGCACGGGACTAGCGAACACAGATACGCAGTATTTT. It yields the protein CASSTGLANTDTQYF.

The chain links TRBV20-1 to TRBJ2-1; D call uncertain. The V end lost 3 bases, the J end lost 2 bases, and 11 bases lay between the germline ends. The CDR3 totals 14 residues. The V gene's germline CDR1 is DFQATT and CDR2 SNEGSKA (reference sequence). As DNA, the CDR3 is TGCAGTGCTAGGGACCCCCGCACCTACAATGAGCAGTTCTTC. Its protein product is CSARDPRTYNEQFF.

This clonotype has only a few counts. The chain joins TRBV4-1 to TRBJ2-4; D is undetermined. The CDR3 runs to 16 residues. The germline gives CDR1 MGHRA, CDR2 YSYEKL. With 5 bases removed from V and 0 bases from J, the gap between germline ends came to 14 bases. CDR3 amino acids: CASSGLGFLAKNIQYF. CDR3 in DNA: TGCGCCAGCAGCGGCCTAGGATTTCTAGCCAAAAACATTCAGTACTTC.

The sample holds a few counts of this clonotype. This sequence joins TRBV7-2 and TRBJ1-1, with a possible D match to TRBD1 (6 bases). The CDR3 runs to 19 residues. The germline gives CDR1 SGHTA, CDR2 FQGNSA. V dropped 5 bases and J dropped 0 bases, with 25 bases sitting between them. This CDR3 is CASSPVDRSTRHMNTEAFF. CDR3 coding DNA: TGTGCCAGCAGCCCCGTTGACAGGTCCACGAGGCATATGAACACTGAAGCTTTCTTT.

The genes are TRBV30 and TRBJ2-3; D possibly corresponds to TRBD1 (5 bases). Germline assignment: CDR1 GTSNPN and CDR2 SVGIG (reference sequence). This CDR3 has 10 residues. V was trimmed by 4 bases and J by 6 bases, leaving 5 bases between them. The CDR3 reads CAWTGDTQYF. CDR3 nucleotides: TGTGCCTGGACAGGGGATACGCAGTATTTT.

The table lists this clonotype with a few counts. The rearrangement links TRBV5-1 to TRBJ2-1; either TRBD1 or TRBD2 may supply D (6 bases each). This CDR3 spans 16 amino acids. The germline V gene encodes CDR1 SGHRS and CDR2 YFSETQ. Trimming took off 4 bases at V and 0 bases at J, with 14 bases between the two ends. The CDR3 is CASSPIRGRSYNEQFF. The DNA of the CDR3 is TGCGCCAGCAGCCCCATACGGGGGCGCTCCTACAATGAGCAGTTCTTC.

This clonotype was found a few times. CDR3 protein: CAWSPLWTGANVLTF. CDR3 bases: TGTGCCTGGAGTCCTCTCTGGACTGGGGCCAACGTCCTGACTTTC. The chain has TRBV30 and TRBJ2-6; no clear D. Per germline, CDR1 GTSNPN and CDR2 SVGIG (reference sequence). With 2 bases removed from V and 2 bases from J, the gap between germline ends came to 10 bases. CDR3 size: 15 residues.

This chain connects TRBV21-1 to TRBJ2-5; the table's D call of TRBD1 was not tested on the DNA. TRBV21-1 is shown as a pseudogene. CDR3 length: 16 residues. The CDR3 sequence: CASSRKTGGRQETQYF. CDR3 bases: TGTGCCAGCAGCAGAAAAACAGGGGGCCGTCAAGAGACCCAGTACTTC.

The chain's CDR3 is CASRQGPTDTQYF. Written as DNA, the CDR3 is TGTGCCAGCAGACAGGGACCCACAGATACGCAGTATTTT. The chain carries TRBV6-5 and TRBJ2-3; D is possibly TRBD1 (6 bases). Trimming removed 6 bases from V and 2 bases from J, with 9 bases in between. This CDR3 is 13 amino acids long. Germline CDR1 is MNHEY and CDR2 is SVGAGI.

The chain carries TRBV20-1 and TRBJ1-2; D perhaps matches TRBD1 (5 bases). The CDR3 sequence is 13 residues long. Trimming took 5 bases from V and 4 from J, leaving 14 bases between them. From germline, CDR1 is DFQATT and CDR2 SNEGSKA (reference sequence). The DNA for the CDR3 is TGCAGTGCTCAAGCCGCCGGGACCTATGGCTACACCTTC. It encodes CSAQAAGTYGYTF.

This clonotype appeared a few times. The V and J genes are TRBV20-1 and TRBJ2-5, with D possibly being TRBD1 or TRBD2 (5 bases each). CDR1 DFQATT and CDR2 SNEGSKA come from the germline V gene (reference sequence). This CDR3 contains 15 residues. V was shortened by 3 bases and J by 1 base, with 15 bases between the two germline ends. CDR3 sequence: CSASGDRNAQETQYF. For the CDR3, the DNA is TGCAGTGCTAGTGGGGACCGAAACGCCCAAGAGACCCAGTACTTC.

J is TRBJ2-7 and V is TRBV20-1, with 12 bases aligning to TRBD2. V shed 2 bases, J shed 9 bases, and the junction held 8 bases outside the gene matches. This CDR3 spans 14 amino acids. Germline values: CDR1 DFQATT, CDR2 SNEGSKA (reference sequence). CDR3 loop: CSARTLAGGVVQYF. The DNA of the CDR3 is TGCAGTGCTAGAACACTAGCGGGGGGTGTAGTGCAGTACTTC.

This clonotype was counted between two and nine times. This rearrangement joins TRBV3-1 to TRBJ2-3, with 11 bases aligning to TRBD1. Looked up from germline, CDR1 is LGHDT and CDR2 is YNNKEL (reference sequence). This CDR3 has 16 residues. Germline trimming cut 3 bases from V and 2 bases from J; bases unmatched to any gene: 4. The CDR3 here is CASSHPGQGVTDTQYF. The CDR3 DNA is TGTGCCAGCAGCCATCCGGGACAGGGGGTCACAGATACGCAGTATTTT.

V and J are TRBV29-1 and TRBJ1-4; 8 bases agree with TRBD1. CDR1 is SQVTM and CDR2 is ANQGSEA in the germline V gene. The CDR3 contains 14 residues. The CDR3 protein is CRGRKTGVDEKLFF. In nucleotides, the CDR3 is TGCAGAGGGAGAAAGACAGGGGTGGATGAAAAACTGTTTTTT.

V is TRBV7-9 and J is TRBJ2-7; 9 bases are a match to TRBD2. Germline CDR1 reads SEHNR; CDR2 reads FQNEAQ (reference sequence). J lost 5 bases, V lost 5 bases, and 13 bases had no gene match. The CDR3 consists of 16 residues. The CDR3 nucleotides are TGTGCCAGCAGCGGGGGGACTAGCAATAACCCCAACGAGCAGTACGTC. This encodes CASSGGTSNNPNEQYV.

This clonotype was recorded a few times. The chain has TRBV29-1 and TRBJ2-1; 9 positions agree with TRBD2. V dropped 4 bases and J dropped 7; count of bases not matched to a gene: 11. Germline assignment: CDR1 SQVTM and CDR2 ANQGSEA. This CDR3 has 15 amino acids. The CDR3: CSVVRRRGGVNEQFF. Here the CDR3 DNA reads TGCAGCGTTGTCCGTCGGCGGGGGGGCGTGAATGAGCAGTTCTTC.

This clonotype was counted only a few times. This sequence joins TRBV12-3 or TRBV12-4 and TRBJ2-2; 7 bases are shared with TRBD2. V was pared by 6 bases and J by 3 bases, with 7 bases of the junction left unmatched. The CDR3 loop spans 15 amino acids. The CDR3 spells CASRGGTTYTGELFF. The DNA for the CDR3 is TGTGCCAGCAGGGGGGGGACTACCTACACCGGGGAGCTGTTTTTT.

This clonotype was counted ten times or more. J is TRBJ2-2 and V is TRBV7-2, with D perhaps TRBD1 (5 bases). Between the trimmed V and J ends, which lost 2 bases and 1 base, there was a span of 8 bases. This CDR3 is 15 amino acids long. Per germline, CDR1 SGHTA and CDR2 FQGNSA. The CDR3 DNA is TGTGCCAGCAGCTTACGACAGATGAACACCGGGGAGCTGTTTTTT. Its translation: CASSLRQMNTGELFF. Full variable domain (remainder filled in from reference TRBV7-2 and TRBJ2-2): GAGVSQSPSNKVTEKGKDVELRCDPISGHTALYWYRQSLGQGLEFLIYFQGNSAPDKSGLPSDRFSAERTGGSVSTLTIQRTQQEDSAVYLCASSLRQMNTGELFFGEGSRLTVL.